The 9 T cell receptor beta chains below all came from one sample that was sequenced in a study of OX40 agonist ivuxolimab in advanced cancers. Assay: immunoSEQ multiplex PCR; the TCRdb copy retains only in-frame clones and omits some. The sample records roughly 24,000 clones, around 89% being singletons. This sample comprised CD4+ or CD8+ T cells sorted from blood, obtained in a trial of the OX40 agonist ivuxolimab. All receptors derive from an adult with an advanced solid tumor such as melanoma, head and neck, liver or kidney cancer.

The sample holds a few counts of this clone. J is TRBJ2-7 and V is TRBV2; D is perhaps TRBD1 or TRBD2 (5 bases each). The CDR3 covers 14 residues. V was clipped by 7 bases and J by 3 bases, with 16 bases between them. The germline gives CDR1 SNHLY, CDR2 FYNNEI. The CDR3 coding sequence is TGTGCCAGCAAACCGGGACCCACCAACTACGAGCAGTACTTC. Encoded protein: CASKPGPTNYEQYF.

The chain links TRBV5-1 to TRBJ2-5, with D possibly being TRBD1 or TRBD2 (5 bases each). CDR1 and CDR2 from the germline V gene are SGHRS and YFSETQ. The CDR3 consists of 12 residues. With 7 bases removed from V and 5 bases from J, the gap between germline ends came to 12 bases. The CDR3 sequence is CASGGNSETQYF. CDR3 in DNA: TGCGCCAGCGGGGGAAATTCGGAGACCCAGTACTTC.

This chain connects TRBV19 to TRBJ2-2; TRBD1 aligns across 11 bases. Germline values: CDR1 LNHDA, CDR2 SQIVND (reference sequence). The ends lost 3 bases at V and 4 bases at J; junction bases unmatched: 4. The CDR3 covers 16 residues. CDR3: CASSMRTGGFTGELFF. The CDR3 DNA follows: TGTGCCAGTAGTATGAGGACAGGGGGCTTCACCGGGGAGCTGTTTTTT.

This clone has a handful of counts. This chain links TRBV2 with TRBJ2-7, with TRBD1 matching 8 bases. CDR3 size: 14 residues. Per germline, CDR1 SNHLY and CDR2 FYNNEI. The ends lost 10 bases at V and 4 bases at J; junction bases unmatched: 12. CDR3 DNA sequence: TGTGCCACCGACCCAGGGGGCTCGGGATACGAGCAGTACTTC. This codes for CATDPGGSGYEQYF.

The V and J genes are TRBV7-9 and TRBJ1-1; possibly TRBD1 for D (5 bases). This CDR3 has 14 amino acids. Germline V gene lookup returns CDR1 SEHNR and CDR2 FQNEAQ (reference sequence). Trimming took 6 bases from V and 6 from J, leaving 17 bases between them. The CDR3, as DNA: TGTGCCAGCAGTCGTAGGGACCCCATGGCTGAAGCTTTCTTT. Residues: CASSRRDPMAEAFF. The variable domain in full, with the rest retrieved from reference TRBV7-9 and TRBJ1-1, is DTGVSQNPRHKITKRGQNVTFRCDPISEHNRLYWYRQTLGQGPEFLTYFQNEAQLEKSRLLSDRFSAERPKGSFSTLEIQRTEQGDSAMYLCASSRRDPMAEAFFGQGTRLTVV.

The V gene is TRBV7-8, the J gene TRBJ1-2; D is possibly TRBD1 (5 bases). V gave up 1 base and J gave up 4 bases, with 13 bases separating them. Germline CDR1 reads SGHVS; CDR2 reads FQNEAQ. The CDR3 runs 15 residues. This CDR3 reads CASSLGDGNLYGYTF. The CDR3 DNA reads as TGTGCCAGCAGCTTAGGGGACGGGAACCTCTATGGCTACACCTTC.

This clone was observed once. The CDR3 DNA sequence: TGTGCCAGCATCCCTGGGACAGGGACAGGCGGTGTCTATGGCTACACCTTC. It yields the protein CASIPGTGTGGVYGYTF. The chain links TRBV5-8 to TRBJ1-2; 9 nucleotides align to TRBD1. Looked up from germline, CDR1 is SGHTS and CDR2 is YDEGEE. The V segment lost 6 bases and the J segment 4 bases; nucleotides outside the gene matches: 16. The CDR3 extends over 17 amino acids.

The CDR3 sequence is CASSLSSYNSPLHF. The DNA of the CDR3 is TGTGCCAGCAGCTTGAGCTCCTATAATTCACCCCTCCACTTT. V gene TRBV11-2 combines with J gene TRBJ1-6, with D uncertain. V was clipped by 3 bases and J by 0 bases, with 3 bases between them. Germline CDR1 and CDR2: SGHAT and FQNNGV. This CDR3 spans 14 amino acids.

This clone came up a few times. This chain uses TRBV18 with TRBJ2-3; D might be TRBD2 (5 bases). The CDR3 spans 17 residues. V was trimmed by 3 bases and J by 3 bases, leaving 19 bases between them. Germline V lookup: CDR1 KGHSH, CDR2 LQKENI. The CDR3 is CASSPTWTSMGTDTQYF. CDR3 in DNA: TGTGCCAGCTCACCTACTTGGACTTCCATGGGGACAGATACGCAGTATTTT.